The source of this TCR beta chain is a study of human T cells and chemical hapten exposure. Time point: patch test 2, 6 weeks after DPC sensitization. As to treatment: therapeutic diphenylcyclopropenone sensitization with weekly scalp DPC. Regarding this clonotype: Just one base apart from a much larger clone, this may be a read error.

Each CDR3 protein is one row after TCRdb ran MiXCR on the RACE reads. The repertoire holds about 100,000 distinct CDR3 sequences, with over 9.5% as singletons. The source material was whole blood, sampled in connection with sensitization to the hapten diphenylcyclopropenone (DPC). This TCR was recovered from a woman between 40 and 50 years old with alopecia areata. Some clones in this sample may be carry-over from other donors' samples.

CDR3 sequence: CVSSAFSGRNTGELFF. The CDR3, as DNA: TGTGTCAGCAGCGCTTTTAGCGGGAGGAACACCGGGGAGCTGTTTTTT. This chain uses TRBV7-9 with TRBJ2-2, with 9 bases lining up with TRBD2. CDR1 and CDR2 from the germline V gene are SEHNR and FQNEAQ (reference sequence). CDR3 length equals 16 residues.